The rows below give T cell receptor beta chains drawn from one sample of a study of blood T cell repertoires in COVID-19. This table comes from immunoSEQ multiplex PCR, and its TCRdb copy is limited to in-frame clones, with some not included. Of 70,000 to 100,000 clones in the sample, roughly 90% were seen once. The sequenced sample was peripheral blood. The source is a middle-aged man with COVID-19, enrolled during active disease. The CDR3 runs from the conserved cysteine through the conserved F or W. Fields, in order: D gene, clone size, J gene, V gene, CDR3 protein, CDR3 DNA. The D gene is left open where the match is weak. Clone size is not always given. Where it is, it says once, few, many or a class for expanded clones.

TRBD1 | - | TRBJ2-7 | TRBV6-5 | CASSYSETGGSEQYF | TGTGCCAGCAGTTACTCCGAGACAGGGGGCTCCGAGCAGTACTTC
- | - | TRBJ1-5 | TRBV6-5 | CASRKGSGNQPQHF | TGTGCCAGCAGGAAGGGTAGCGGGAATCAGCCCCAGCATTTT
- | - | TRBJ1-6 | TRBV30 | CAWSVQKSYNSPLHF | TGTGCCTGGAGCGTCCAGAAAAGCTATAATTCACCCCTCCACTTT
- | - | TRBJ1-3 | TRBV4-2 | CASSPRRATGNTIYF | TGTGCCAGCAGCCCGCGGAGGGCGACGGGAAACACCATATATTTT
TRBD2 | - | TRBJ2-2 | TRBV9 | CASSVASGGGTSAGELFF | TGTGCCAGCAGCGTAGCTTCTGGGGGAGGGACTAGCGCCGGGGAGCTGTTTTTT
- | - | TRBJ1-1 | TRBV10-3 | CAISEVDRENTEAFF | TGTGCCATCAGTGAAGTGGACAGAGAGAACACTGAAGCTTTCTTT
TRBD1 | - | TRBJ2-3 | TRBV7-3 | CASSPGTGGTDTQYF | TGTGCCAGCAGCCCCGGGACAGGGGGCACAGATACGCAGTATTTT
- | once | TRBJ2-7 | TRBV7-3 | CASSPGRYF | TGTGCCAGCAGCCCAGGGCGGTACTTC
- | - | TRBJ2-3 | TRBV18 | CASSQKTGTDTQYF | TGTGCCAGCTCACAAAAGACAGGAACAGATACGCAGTATTTT
- | once | TRBJ1-2 | TRBV3-1/TRBV3-2 | CASSQHPLTGDHGYTF | TGTGCCAGCAGCCAACACCCTCTAACAGGAGACCATGGCTACACCTTC
TRBD2 | - | TRBJ2-2 | TRBV5-6 | CASSLVGGGLTGELFF | TGTGCCAGCAGCTTGGTAGGCGGGGGGTTGACCGGGGAGCTGTTTTTT
- | - | TRBJ1-1 | TRBV10-2 | CASSEREGDTEAFF | TGCGCCAGCAGTGAAAGGGAGGGGGACACTGAAGCTTTCTTT
TRBD1 | - | TRBJ1-6 | TRBV6-6 | CASSGQGYSPLHF | TGTGCCAGCAGTGGACAGGGGTATTCACCCCTCCACTTT
TRBD1 | - | TRBJ1-3 | TRBV5-5 | CASSWTGVDGGNTIYF | TGTGCCAGCAGCTGGACAGGGGTCGACGGCGGAAACACCATATATTTT
TRBD1 | - | TRBJ2-7 | TRBV5-5 | CASSSMAGTVDYEQYF | TGTGCCAGCAGCTCGATGGCCGGGACAGTAGACTACGAGCAGTACTTC
- | - | TRBJ1-1 | TRBV14 | CASSQSDISEAFF | TGTGCCAGCAGCCAATCAGACATATCTGAAGCTTTCTTT
- | - | TRBJ1-2 | TRBV5-4 | CASSPQGINYGYTF | TGTGCCAGCAGCCCGCAGGGGATCAACTATGGCTACACCTTC
- | - | TRBJ1-1 | TRBV12-3/TRBV12-4 | CASSFQLNTEAFF | TGTGCCAGCAGTTTTCAGTTGAACACTGAAGCTTTCTTT
TRBD1 | - | TRBJ2-7 | TRBV7-9 | CASQGTGAGEQYF | TGTGCCAGCCAGGGGACAGGGGCCGGCGAGCAGTACTTC
- | - | TRBJ1-1 | TRBV5-1 | CASSFGPGGTEAFF | TGCGCCAGCAGCTTTGGTCCCGGGGGCACTGAAGCTTTCTTT
TRBD1 | once | TRBJ1-2 | TRBV6-5 | CASSKGTGGGYTF | TGTGCCAGCAGCAAAGGGACAGGGGGTGGCTACACCTTC
TRBD1 | - | TRBJ2-7 | TRBV28 | CASSPARDRGIEQYF | TGTGCCAGCAGTCCCGCTCGGGACAGGGGAATCGAGCAGTACTTC
- | - | TRBJ1-4 | TRBV25-1 | CASNYRSGEKLFF | TGTGCCAGCAATTACAGGTCGGGTGAAAAACTGTTTTTT
- | - | TRBJ1-2 | TRBV6-2/TRBV6-3 | CASSPTSNYGYTF | TGTGCCAGCAGTCCCACTTCTAACTATGGCTACACCTTC
- | - | TRBJ1-2 | TRBV3-1/TRBV3-2 | CASSHGAGASYGYTF | TGTGCCAGCAGCCACGGGGCAGGGGCAAGCTATGGCTACACCTTC
TRBD1 | - | TRBJ1-5 | TRBV5-1 | CASSAGQGQPQHF | TGCGCCAGCAGCGCGGGACAGGGACAGCCCCAGCATTTT
TRBD1 | - | TRBJ2-3 | TRBV7-7 | CASSLGQGTDTQYF | TGTGCTAGCAGCTTGGGACAGGGGACAGATACGCAGTATTTT
- | - | TRBJ2-3 | TRBV7-2 | CASSLGVRRTDTQYF | TGTGCCAGCAGCTTGGGAGTCCGCCGCACAGATACGCAGTATTTT
TRBD2 | once | TRBJ2-7 | TRBV6-5 | CASRLTSGGIYEQYF | TGTGCCAGCAGATTGACTAGCGGGGGGATCTACGAGCAGTACTTC
- | - | TRBJ1-2 | TRBV2 | CASSEGPRGYTF | TGTGCCAGCAGTGAAGGGCCTCGTGGCTACACCTTC
- | - | TRBJ1-6 | TRBV29-1 | CSVLTGSSSPLHF | TGCAGCGTCCTCACAGGGTCCTCGTCACCCCTCCACTTT
- | - | TRBJ1-1 | TRBV25-1 | CASSDQREEAFF | TGTGCCAGCAGTGACCAGAGGGAAGAAGCTTTCTTT
TRBD1 | - | TRBJ2-7 | TRBV27 | CASSLRTGGTYEQYF | TGTGCCAGCAGTTTAAGGACAGGGGGGACCTACGAGCAGTACTTC
- | - | TRBJ1-4 | TRBV7-9 | CASSWTENEKLFF | TGTGCCAGCAGCTGGACAGAGAATGAAAAACTGTTTTTT
- | once | TRBJ2-1 | TRBV15 | CATSRELSSYNEQFF | TGTGCCACCAGCAGAGAACTGAGCTCCTACAATGAGCAGTTCTTC
- | - | TRBJ2-2 | TRBV29-1 | CSVVGANTGELFF | TGCAGCGTCGTAGGGGCCAACACCGGGGAGCTGTTTTTT